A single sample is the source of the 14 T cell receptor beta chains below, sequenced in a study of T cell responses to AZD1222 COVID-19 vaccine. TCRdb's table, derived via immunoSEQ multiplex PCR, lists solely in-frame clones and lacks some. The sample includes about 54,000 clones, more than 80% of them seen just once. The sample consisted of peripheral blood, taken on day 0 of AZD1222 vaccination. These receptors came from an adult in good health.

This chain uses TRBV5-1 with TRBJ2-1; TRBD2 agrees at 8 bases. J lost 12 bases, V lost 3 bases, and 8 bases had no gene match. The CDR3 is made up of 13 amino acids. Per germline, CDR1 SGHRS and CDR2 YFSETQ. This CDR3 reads CASSSSGLESQFF. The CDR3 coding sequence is TGCGCCAGCAGCTCCTCGGGACTAGAGTCGCAGTTCTTC.

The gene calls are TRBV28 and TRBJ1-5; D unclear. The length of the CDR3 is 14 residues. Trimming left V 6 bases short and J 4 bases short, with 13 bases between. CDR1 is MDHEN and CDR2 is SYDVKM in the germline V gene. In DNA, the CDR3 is TGTGCCAGCAGGAGTAGGGATGGAAATCAGCCCCAGCATTTT. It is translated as CASRSRDGNQPQHF.

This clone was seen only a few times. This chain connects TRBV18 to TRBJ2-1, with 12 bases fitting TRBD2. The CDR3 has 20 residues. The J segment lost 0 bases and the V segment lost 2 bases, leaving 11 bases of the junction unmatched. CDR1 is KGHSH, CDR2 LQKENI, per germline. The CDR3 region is CASSPKAGLAGLSSYNEQFF. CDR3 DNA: TGTGCCAGCTCACCAAAAGCGGGACTAGCGGGTTTGAGCTCCTACAATGAGCAGTTCTTC.

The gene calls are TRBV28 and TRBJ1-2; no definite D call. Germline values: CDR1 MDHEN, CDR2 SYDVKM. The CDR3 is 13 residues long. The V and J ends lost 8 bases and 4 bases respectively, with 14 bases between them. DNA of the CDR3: TGTGCCAGCTCCAAGTTGTTCGGCTATGGCTACACCTTC. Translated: CASSKLFGYGYTF.

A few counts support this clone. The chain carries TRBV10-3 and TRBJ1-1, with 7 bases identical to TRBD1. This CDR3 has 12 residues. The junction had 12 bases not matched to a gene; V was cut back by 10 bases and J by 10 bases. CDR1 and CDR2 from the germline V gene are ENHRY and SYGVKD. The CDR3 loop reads CATQTGTERAFF. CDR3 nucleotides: TGTGCCACCCAAACGGGGACAGAGCGAGCTTTCTTT.

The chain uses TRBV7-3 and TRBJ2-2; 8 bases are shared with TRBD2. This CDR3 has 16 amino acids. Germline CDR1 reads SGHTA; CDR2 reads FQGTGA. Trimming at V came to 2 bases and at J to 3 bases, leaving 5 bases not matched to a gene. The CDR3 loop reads CASSLSPTSDTGELFF. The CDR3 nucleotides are TGTGCCAGCAGCTTATCGCCGACTAGCGACACCGGGGAGCTGTTTTTT.

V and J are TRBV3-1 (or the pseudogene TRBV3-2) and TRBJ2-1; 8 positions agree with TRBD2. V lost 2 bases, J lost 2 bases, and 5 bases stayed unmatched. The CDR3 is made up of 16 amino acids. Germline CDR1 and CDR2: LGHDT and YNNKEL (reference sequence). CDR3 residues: CASSQWLAGPYNEQFF. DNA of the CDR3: TGTGCCAGCAGCCAATGGCTAGCGGGTCCCTACAATGAGCAGTTCTTC.

DNA for the CDR3: TGTGCCAGCAGCCCGACCTCAATTCGCGAAAAACTGTTTTTT. Its translation: CASSPTSIREKLFF. The chain is built from TRBV7-9 and TRBJ1-4; no clear D gene. The CDR3 has 14 amino acids. Germline CDR1 and CDR2: SEHNR and FQNEAQ (reference sequence). Trimming pared 5 bases from V and 8 bases from J, leaving 15 bases between.

CDR3 coding DNA: TGTGCCAGCAGCTTAGGGGCTAGAAACCATGGCTACACCTTC. This sequence encodes CASSLGARNHGYTF. The chain uses TRBV7-9 and TRBJ1-2; unclear D gene. Looked up from germline, CDR1 is SEHNR and CDR2 is FQNEAQ (reference sequence). V lost 1 base and J lost 6, with 12 bases in between. The CDR3 is 14 residues long.

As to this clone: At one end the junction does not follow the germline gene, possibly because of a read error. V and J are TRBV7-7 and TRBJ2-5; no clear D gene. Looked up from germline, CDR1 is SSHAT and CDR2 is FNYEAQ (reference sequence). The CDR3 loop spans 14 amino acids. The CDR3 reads CASSPAPPRETQYF. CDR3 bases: TGTGCTAGCAGTCCAGCCCCACCTCGGGAGACCCAGTACTTC.

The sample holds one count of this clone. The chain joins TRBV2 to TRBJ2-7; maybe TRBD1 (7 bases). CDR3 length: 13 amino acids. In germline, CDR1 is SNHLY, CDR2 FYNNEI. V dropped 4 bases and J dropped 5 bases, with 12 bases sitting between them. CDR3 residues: CASSGQGGDEQYF. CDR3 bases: TGTGCCAGCAGTGGACAGGGCGGGGACGAGCAGTACTTC.

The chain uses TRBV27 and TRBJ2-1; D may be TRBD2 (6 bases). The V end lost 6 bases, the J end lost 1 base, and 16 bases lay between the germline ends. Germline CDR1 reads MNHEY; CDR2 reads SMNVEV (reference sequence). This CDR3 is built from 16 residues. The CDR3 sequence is CASRSISGGSYNEQFF. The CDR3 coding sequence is TGTGCCAGCAGGTCTATTAGCGGCGGTTCCTACAATGAGCAGTTCTTC.

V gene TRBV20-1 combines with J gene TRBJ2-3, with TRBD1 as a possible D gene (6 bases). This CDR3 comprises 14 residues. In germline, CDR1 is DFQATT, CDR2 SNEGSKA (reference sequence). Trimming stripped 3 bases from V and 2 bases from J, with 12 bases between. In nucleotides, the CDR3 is TGCAGTGCTAGTGGGGGCCTCTCCACAGATACGCAGTATTTT. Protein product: CSASGGLSTDTQYF.

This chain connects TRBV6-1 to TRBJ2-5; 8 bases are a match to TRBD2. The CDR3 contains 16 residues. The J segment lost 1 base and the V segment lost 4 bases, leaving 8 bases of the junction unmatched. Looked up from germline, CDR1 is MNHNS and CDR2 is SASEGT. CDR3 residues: CASSGIAGSGQETQYF. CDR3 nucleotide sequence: TGTGCCAGCAGTGGAATAGCGGGATCGGGCCAAGAGACCCAGTACTTC.